A single sample gave rise to the 27 T cell receptor beta chains below, sequenced in a study of T cell responses to AZD1222 COVID-19 vaccine. The repertoire was sequenced with immunoSEQ multiplex PCR; TCRdb's copy has only in-frame clones and lacks some. The repertoire consists of around 100,000 clones, with about 88% occurring once and the leading ten covering approximately 21%. This material consisted of peripheral blood, taken on day 0 of AZD1222 vaccination. The receptor set was obtained from an adult in good health.

A single count supports this clone. As DNA, the CDR3 is TGCGCCAGCAGCTTTCAAGAGACCCAGTACTTC. Translating it yields CASSFQETQYF. The chain employs TRBV5-1 and TRBJ2-5; D is ambiguous. Deletions cut 2 bases from V and 2 bases from J, with 1 base between. CDR3 length equals 11 residues. The germline V gene encodes CDR1 SGHRS and CDR2 YFSETQ. Full variable domain (rest looked up from reference TRBV5-1 and TRBJ2-5): KAGVTQTPRYLIKTRGQQVTLSCSPISGHRSVSWYQQTPGQGLQFLFEYFSETQRNKGNFPGRFSGRQFSNSRSEMNVSTLELGDSALYLCASSFQETQYFGPGTRLLVL.

The chain employs TRBV6-5 and TRBJ2-3, with D perhaps matching TRBD1 (5 bases). CDR1 MNHEY and CDR2 SVGAGI come from the germline V gene. V lost 2 bases and J 1 base, leaving 10 bases between the germline ends. The CDR3 has 15 residues. The CDR3: CASSYVRDGTDTQYF. In DNA, the CDR3 is TGTGCCAGCAGTTACGTCAGGGATGGCACAGATACGCAGTATTTT.

This chain connects TRBV14 to TRBJ2-5; TRBD1 or TRBD2 may be the D gene (5 bases each). The CDR3 covers 14 residues. V lost 4 bases to trimming and J lost 5 bases, with 14 bases between them. From germline, CDR1 is SGHDN and CDR2 FVKESK. The CDR3 DNA is TGTGCCAGCAGCCCTCTGGGGACCAGGGAGACCCAGTACTTC. Protein product: CASSPLGTRETQYF.

The gene calls are TRBV7-2 and TRBJ2-2; D remains ambiguous. The CDR3 length is 17 residues. CDR1 and CDR2 from the germline V gene are SGHTA and FQGNSA. The V gene lost 4 bases and the J gene lost 0 bases, with 15 bases spanning the gap. This chain's CDR3 is CASSWVVGVANTGELFF. CDR3 DNA: TGTGCCAGCAGCTGGGTTGTTGGGGTCGCGAACACCGGGGAGCTGTTTTTT.

The chain is built from TRBV9 and TRBJ2-3; 10 bases are shared with TRBD1. Germline V CDR1 and CDR2: SGDLS, YYNGEE. V lost 0 bases to trimming and J lost 5 bases; unmatched junction nucleotides: 6. This CDR3 region has 16 residues. CDR3: CASSVGLDRGRDTQYF. CDR3 sequence (DNA): TGTGCCAGCAGCGTAGGCCTGGACAGGGGGAGAGATACGCAGTATTTT.

The CDR3 sequence is CASSQAGLAGGETQYF. DNA for the CDR3: TGCGCCAGCAGCCAAGCCGGACTAGCGGGTGGGGAGACCCAGTACTTC. The V gene is TRBV4-3, the J gene TRBJ2-5; TRBD2 aligns across 11 bases. J lost 5 bases, V lost 1 base, and 6 bases had no gene match. CDR1 is LGHNA, CDR2 YSLEER, per germline. The CDR3 contains 16 residues.

This clone was seen a single time. The chain recombines TRBV7-2 with TRBJ1-4, with 7 bases matching TRBD1. Germline trimming cut 4 bases from V and 6 bases from J; bases unmatched to any gene: 11. Per germline, CDR1 SGHTA and CDR2 FQGNSA. The CDR3 loop spans 16 amino acids. The CDR3 bases are TGTGCCAGCAGCTCGTCTTCAGGGGGGATGTATGAAAAACTGTTTTTT. Residues: CASSSSSGGMYEKLFF.

The chain links TRBV11-1 to TRBJ1-1; D might be TRBD1 (6 bases). The CDR3 is 16 residues long. The V end was cut by 1 base, the J end by 3 bases, with 15 bases between. The germline gives CDR1 SGHAT, CDR2 FQDESV (reference sequence). In nucleotides, the CDR3 is TGTGCCAGCAGCTTAGGAGGGGGTTTTCGGGACACTGAAGCTTTCTTT. Translated: CASSLGGGFRDTEAFF.

This chain joins TRBV28 and TRBJ1-2; no reliable D call. The CDR3 extends over 15 amino acids. Per the germline V gene, CDR1 is MDHEN and CDR2 is SYDVKM. V was pared by 7 bases and J by 0 bases, with 15 bases between. The CDR3 region is CASIRVRSANYGYTF. The DNA of the CDR3 is TGTGCCAGCATTAGGGTCAGGTCGGCTAACTATGGCTACACCTTC.

The rearrangement joins TRBV13 to TRBJ1-2; 8 nucleotides match TRBD1. V shed 10 bases and J 4 bases; nucleotides not matched to a gene: 8. The CDR3 runs 13 residues. Germline V gene lookup returns CDR1 PRHDT and CDR2 FYEKMQ (reference sequence). In nucleotides, the CDR3 is TGTGCCACCCAAGCTACAGGGGGCTATGGCTACACCTTC. This sequence encodes CATQATGGYGYTF.

The chain links TRBV6-5 to TRBJ2-3; tentative D call: TRBD1 (6 bases). Germline V gene sequence: CDR1 MNHEY, CDR2 SVGAGI. This CDR3 has 15 amino acids. The V and J ends lost 7 bases and 1 base respectively, with 15 bases between them. The CDR3 DNA is TGTGCCAGCAAACCCTCAGGGGTGGGCACAGATACGCAGTATTTT. Translated: CASKPSGVGTDTQYF.

This chain joins TRBV20-1 and TRBJ1-2, with a possible D match to TRBD1 (5 bases). The CDR3 is 13 residues long. The V and J ends lost 3 bases and 3 bases respectively, with 11 bases between them. In germline, CDR1 is DFQATT, CDR2 SNEGSKA (reference sequence). CDR3 DNA sequence: TGCAGTGCTAGTGGGGCAGCAGACTATGGCTACACCTTC. Encoded protein: CSASGAADYGYTF.

The chain carries TRBV18 and TRBJ2-3; 8 bases fit TRBD1. Looked up from germline, CDR1 is KGHSH and CDR2 is LQKENI. V trimming: 1 base; J trimming: 1 base; junction bases outside the gene matches: 7. The CDR3 covers 17 residues. The CDR3: CASSPRGRGLGTDTQYF. The CDR3 DNA follows: TGTGCCAGCTCACCACGGGGCAGGGGGCTGGGCACAGATACGCAGTATTTT.

The CDR3 DNA reads as TGTGCCATCAGGCGGGAGGGCCCCTCAGATACGCAGTATTTT. It codes for CAIRREGPSDTQYF. The chain couples TRBV10-3 to TRBJ2-3; the match to TRBD2 covers 9 bases. Germline CDR1 reads ENHRY; CDR2 reads SYGVKD. With V trimmed by 6 bases and J by 4 bases, 5 bases remained unmatched. The CDR3 contains 14 residues.

This clone was counted a single time. The CDR3 region is CASSFRGENTGELFF. DNA for the CDR3: TGTGCCAGCAGCTTTCGGGGGGAGAACACCGGGGAGCTGTTTTTT. V is TRBV7-2 and J is TRBJ2-2, with TRBD2 matching 7 bases. The length of the CDR3 is 15 residues. The germline CDR1 and CDR2 sequences are SGHTA and FQGNSA. With 3 bases clipped from V and 1 base from J, the junction kept 2 bases outside the gene matches.

This chain connects TRBV11-2 to TRBJ2-7; perhaps TRBD2 as D (7 bases). The CDR3 covers 15 residues. Germline CDR1 and CDR2: SGHAT and FQNNGV. V was shortened by 5 bases and J by 6 bases, with 20 bases between the two germline ends. DNA for the CDR3: TGTGCCAGCAGCCCCAAACGCGGGGGCCCCGCCGAGCAGTACTTC. It yields the protein CASSPKRGGPAEQYF.

CDR3 bases: TGCGCCAGCAGCCAAAGCCTAGCCCTGAGCTCCTACAATGAGCAGTTCTTC. This gives the protein CASSQSLALSSYNEQFF. V usage is TRBV4-1 and J usage is TRBJ2-1, with D possibly TRBD2 on 5 matching bases. The CDR3 is made up of 17 amino acids. The germline V gene encodes CDR1 MGHRA and CDR2 YSYEKL. Trimming took 2 bases from V and 0 from J, leaving 14 bases between them.

The chain recombines TRBV3-1 (or the pseudogene TRBV3-2) with TRBJ1-5; 8 bases line up with TRBD1. Germline lookup yields CDR1 LGHDT and CDR2 YNNKEL (reference sequence). Trimming at V came to 1 base and at J to 7 bases, leaving 9 bases not matched to a gene. The length of the CDR3 is 16 residues. The CDR3 nucleotides read TGTGCCAGCAGCCAAGGGCAGGGGGCCAGAGGACAGCCCCAGCATTTT. It encodes CASSQGQGARGQPQHF.

The count of this clone is one. The gene calls are TRBV7-8 and TRBJ1-4, with D possibly TRBD1 on 5 matching bases. V lost 2 bases, J lost 0 bases, and 7 bases lay in between. Germline CDR1 SGHVS, CDR2 FQNEAQ. This CDR3 is 15 amino acids long. In DNA form, the CDR3 reads TGTGCCAGCAGCTTACAGGGATCAACTAATGAAAAACTGTTTTTT. It specifies CASSLQGSTNEKLFF.

About this clone: The sample has other DNA sequences that encode this CDR3 too. The chain recombines TRBV9 with TRBJ2-3; no firm D call. CDR1 and CDR2 (germline): SGDLS, YYNGEE. This CDR3 has 13 residues. Trimming took 0 bases from V and 0 from J, leaving 2 bases between them. CDR3 amino acids: CASSVVSTDTQYF. CDR3 bases: TGTGCCAGCAGCGTAGTCAGCACAGATACGCAGTATTTT.

V gene TRBV27 combines with J gene TRBJ1-6, with D possibly matching TRBD1 (6 bases). The V gene's germline CDR1 is MNHEY and CDR2 SMNVEV (reference sequence). The CDR3 spans 15 residues. V was shortened by 4 bases and J by 6 bases, with 13 bases between the two germline ends. CDR3 nucleotides: TGTGCCAGCAGTTCATACACAGGGACTAATTCACCCCTCCACTTT. The encoded protein is CASSSYTGTNSPLHF.

The chain recombines TRBV4-1 with TRBJ1-5, with D maybe TRBD1 (5 bases). CDR3 size: 16 residues. Trimming removed 1 base at V and 2 bases at J, with 12 bases between. Germline CDR1 and CDR2: MGHRA and YSYEKL. This CDR3 is CASSQGPGRGNQPQHF. The CDR3 DNA sequence: TGCGCCAGCAGCCAAGGTCCAGGGAGGGGCAATCAGCCCCAGCATTTT.

The chain has TRBV28 and TRBJ2-5; 7 bases fit TRBD1. From germline, CDR1 is MDHEN and CDR2 SYDVKM. This CDR3 has 13 amino acids. J was trimmed by 0 bases and V by 6 bases; bases with no gene match: 1. The CDR3 sequence is CASRTGHQETQYF. The CDR3 DNA is TGTGCCAGCAGGACAGGGCACCAAGAGACCCAGTACTTC.

This rearrangement joins TRBV6-2 or TRBV6-3 to TRBJ1-1; 7 bases agree with TRBD1. The trim removed 0 bases at V and 3 bases at J, leaving 4 bases unmatched. The V gene's germline CDR1 is MNHEY and CDR2 SVGEGT. The CDR3 contains 15 residues. DNA of the CDR3: TGTGCCAGCAGTTACTCTGAGACAGGGTACACTGAAGCTTTCTTT. Translation: CASSYSETGYTEAFF.

The chain recombines TRBV25-1 with TRBJ2-3; possible D gene TRBD1, 6 bases. The germline CDR1 and CDR2 sequences are MGHDK and SYGVNS. The CDR3 runs to 15 residues. V lost 3 bases and J 5 bases, leaving 15 bases between the germline ends. The CDR3 sequence: CASSDRPGEKDTQYF. In DNA form, the CDR3 reads TGTGCCAGCAGTGATCGGCCAGGGGAAAAAGATACGCAGTATTTT.

The V gene is TRBV28, the J gene TRBJ1-2; maybe TRBD1 (6 bases). Per germline, CDR1 MDHEN and CDR2 SYDVKM. V was cut by 2 bases and J by 4 bases, with 14 bases left in between. The CDR3 contains 15 residues. The CDR3 nucleotides are TGTGCCAGCAGTTTACCTAAACAGGGAAGCTATGGCTACACCTTC. Translating gives CASSLPKQGSYGYTF.

J is TRBJ1-6 and V is TRBV12-5, with D uncertain. Germline assignment: CDR1 LGHNT and CDR2 FRNRAP. Trimming pared 4 bases from V and 0 bases from J, leaving 10 bases between. This CDR3 has 16 amino acids. This CDR3 is CASGSGEVSYNSPLHF. CDR3 bases: TGTGCTAGTGGTTCGGGAGAAGTCTCCTATAATTCACCCCTCCACTTT.